This TCR beta chain was identified in a study of shared clonotypes between healthy human individuals. Sequenced by immunoSEQ multiplex PCR; TCRdb stores in-frame clones only, minus some. This sample has more than 2,000,000 clones, with more than 80% found just once. Per germline, CDR1 MNHEY and CDR2 SVGAGI. V lost 6 bases, J lost 6 bases, and 10 bases lay in between. This CDR3 contains 12 residues. The study, taken as a whole, reports: In having few donors, the study represented limited genetic and exposure-history diversity.

This clone occurred once. The target antigen is unknown. Other DNA sequences in this specimen translate into the identical CDR3. Sequences were obtained from naive CD4+ T cells sorted from blood. Subset specified: CD45RA+ positively selected. The J gene is TRBJ2-3, the V gene TRBV6-5; D remains ambiguous. This receptor was obtained from a young man in good health. CDR3 sequence reads: CASSPRSDTQYF. CDR3 bases: TGTGCCAGCAGCCCCCGTTCCGATACGCAGTATTTT.